A single sample gave rise to the 9 T cell receptor beta chains below, sequenced in a study of cytomegalovirus exposure and HLA in healthy donors. Clones were read by immunoSEQ multiplex PCR, and TCRdb kept only the in-frame ones, dropping some. This sample carries approximately 260,000 clones, 80% to 90% of them seen once, and the ten largest clones take roughly 1%. Sequencing was carried out using PBMCs. These receptor sequences come from a woman aged 18-29 years in good health and CMV-seronegative.

This clone was recorded once. V gene TRBV7-9 combines with J gene TRBJ2-7; TRBD2 is a possible D gene (5 bases). V was shortened by 5 bases and J by 2 bases, with 13 bases between the two germline ends. The V gene's germline CDR1 is SEHNR and CDR2 FQNEAQ (reference sequence). This CDR3 is built from 14 residues. CDR3 sequence: CASSDQERTYEQYF. In nucleotides, the CDR3 is TGTGCCAGCAGCGATCAGGAGCGGACCTACGAGCAGTACTTC.

V gene TRBV10-2 combines with J gene TRBJ2-1; the D is unclear. The CDR3 has 12 residues. CDR1 is WSHSY and CDR2 is SAAADI in the germline V gene. The ends were cut back, 7 bases at V and 3 bases at J, with 7 bases in the middle. CDR3 in DNA: TGCGCCAGCAATAGTATCTACAATGAGCAGTTCTTC. Translation gives CASNSIYNEQFF.

The rearrangement joins TRBV5-1 to TRBJ1-5; a possible D gene is TRBD1 (5 bases). Germline CDR1 SGHRS, CDR2 YFSETQ. V lost 4 bases to trimming and J lost 3 bases, with 11 bases between them. The CDR3 loop spans 14 amino acids. The CDR3 DNA is TGCGCCAGCAGCCTTGGGGCCGACAATCAGCCCCAGCATTTT. Its translation: CASSLGADNQPQHF.

This clone came up a few times. The rearrangement joins TRBV7-8 to TRBJ2-7, with 8 bases fitting TRBD2. The CDR3 runs 16 residues. V shed 6 bases and J 1 base; nucleotides not matched to a gene: 11. The germline V gene encodes CDR1 SGHVS and CDR2 FQNEAQ. CDR3 in DNA: TGTGCCAGCAGAGAATGGGGTAGCGGGGAGTCCTACGAGCAGTACTTC. Translation gives CASREWGSGESYEQYF.

The gene calls are TRBV28 and TRBJ2-7; 13 bases are a match to TRBD2. Germline V gives CDR1 MDHEN, CDR2 SYDVKM. The CDR3 is 17 amino acids. The trim removed 5 bases at V and 3 bases at J, leaving 10 bases unmatched. CDR3 region: CASSPSGLAGTVYEQYF. Written as DNA, the CDR3 is TGTGCCAGCAGTCCCTCGGGACTAGCGGGGACGGTCTACGAGCAGTACTTC.

V usage is TRBV18 and J usage is TRBJ2-7, with D perhaps matching TRBD2 (5 bases). Germline lookup yields CDR1 KGHSH and CDR2 LQKENI. The length of the CDR3 is 16 residues. V was clipped by 7 bases and J by 4 bases, with 23 bases between them. The CDR3 coding sequence is TGTGCCAGCTGCTCCCGTCGAGCGGTCAATTCATACGAGCAGTACTTC. Translated: CASCSRRAVNSYEQYF.

The chain employs TRBV4-3 and TRBJ2-1; 13 bases fit TRBD2. Germline loops: CDR1 LGHNA, CDR2 YSLEER. The CDR3 sequence is 18 residues long. J gave up 9 bases and V 1 base, and 12 bases lay outside the gene matches. The CDR3 protein is CASSQVRTGLAGAGEQFF. In DNA, the CDR3 is TGCGCCAGCAGCCAAGTAAGAACCGGACTAGCGGGGGCAGGTGAGCAGTTCTTC.

The chain combines TRBV27 with TRBJ1-2; the D gene is possibly TRBD1 (5 bases). This CDR3 region has 14 residues. The V end lost 6 bases, the J end lost 5 bases, and 16 bases lay between the germline ends. Germline V gene sequence: CDR1 MNHEY, CDR2 SMNVEV (reference sequence). Here the CDR3 reads CASSPVGGRYGYTF. In DNA, the CDR3 is TGTGCCAGCAGCCCCGTCGGGGGAAGGTATGGCTACACCTTC.

The rearrangement uses TRBV27 and TRBJ1-2; D possibly corresponds to TRBD1 (5 bases). The CDR3 runs 16 residues. Trimming cost V 5 bases and J 2 bases, with 18 bases left between them. Germline lookup yields CDR1 MNHEY and CDR2 SMNVEV (reference sequence). CDR3: CASSGTPLTGNYGYTF. CDR3 sequence (DNA): TGTGCCAGCAGTGGGACTCCCCTAACCGGGAACTATGGCTACACCTTC.